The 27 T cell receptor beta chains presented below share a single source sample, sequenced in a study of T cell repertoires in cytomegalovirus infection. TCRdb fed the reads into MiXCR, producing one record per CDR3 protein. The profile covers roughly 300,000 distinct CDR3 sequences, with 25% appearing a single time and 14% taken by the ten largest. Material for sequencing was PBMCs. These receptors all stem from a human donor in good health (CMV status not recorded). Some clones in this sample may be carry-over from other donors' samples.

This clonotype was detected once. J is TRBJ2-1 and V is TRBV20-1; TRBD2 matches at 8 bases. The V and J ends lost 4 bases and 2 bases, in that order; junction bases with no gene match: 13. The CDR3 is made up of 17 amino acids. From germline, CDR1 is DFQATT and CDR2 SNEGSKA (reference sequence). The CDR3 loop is CSATVLLAALPYNEQFF. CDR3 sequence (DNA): TGCAGTGCTACAGTCCTACTAGCGGCTTTACCCTACAATGAGCAGTTCTTC.

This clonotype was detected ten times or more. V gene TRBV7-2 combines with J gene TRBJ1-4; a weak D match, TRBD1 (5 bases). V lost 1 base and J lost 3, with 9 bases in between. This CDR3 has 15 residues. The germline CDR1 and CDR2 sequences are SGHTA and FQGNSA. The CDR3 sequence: CASSLGGGANEKLFF. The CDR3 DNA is TGTGCCAGCAGCTTAGGGGGCGGTGCTAATGAAAAACTGTTTTTT.

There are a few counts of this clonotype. The CDR3 is CSVLAGTDTQYF. CDR3 DNA: TGCAGCGTCCTAGCGGGAACTGATACGCAGTATTTT. V is TRBV29-1 and J is TRBJ2-3, with 9 bases that match TRBD2. Trimming took 6 bases from V and 6 from J; bases not matched to a gene: 4. The CDR3 runs 12 residues. Germline assignment: CDR1 SQVTM and CDR2 ANQGSEA.

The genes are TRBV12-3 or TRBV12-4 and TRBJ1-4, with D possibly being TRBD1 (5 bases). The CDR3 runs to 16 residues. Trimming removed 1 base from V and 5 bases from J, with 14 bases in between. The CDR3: CASSLGMGPGNEKLFF. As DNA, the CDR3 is TGTGCCAGCAGTTTAGGGATGGGTCCAGGGAATGAAAAACTGTTTTTT.

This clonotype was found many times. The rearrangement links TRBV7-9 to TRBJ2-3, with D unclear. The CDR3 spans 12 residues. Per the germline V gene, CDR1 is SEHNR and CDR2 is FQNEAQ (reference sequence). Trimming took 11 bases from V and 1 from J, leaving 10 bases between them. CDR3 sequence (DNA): TGTGCCGGAGAGACCGGCACAGATACGCAGTATTTT. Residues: CAGETGTDTQYF.

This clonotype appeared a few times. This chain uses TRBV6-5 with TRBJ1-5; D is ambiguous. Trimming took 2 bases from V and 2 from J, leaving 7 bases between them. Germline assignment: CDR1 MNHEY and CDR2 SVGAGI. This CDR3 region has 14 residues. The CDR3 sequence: CASSYRSGNQPQHF. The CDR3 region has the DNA TGTGCCAGCAGTTACAGGTCGGGCAATCAGCCCCAGCATTTT.

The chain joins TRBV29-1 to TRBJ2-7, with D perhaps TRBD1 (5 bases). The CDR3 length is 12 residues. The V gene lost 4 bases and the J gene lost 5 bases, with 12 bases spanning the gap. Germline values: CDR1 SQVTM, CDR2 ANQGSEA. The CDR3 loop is CSVGWGQDEQYF. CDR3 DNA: TGCAGCGTTGGATGGGGCCAAGACGAGCAGTACTTC.

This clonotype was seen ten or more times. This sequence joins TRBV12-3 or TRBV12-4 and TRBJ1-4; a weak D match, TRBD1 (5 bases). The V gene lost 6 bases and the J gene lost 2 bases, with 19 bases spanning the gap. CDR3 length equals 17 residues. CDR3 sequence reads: CASSLSVGGATNEKLFF. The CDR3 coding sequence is TGTGCCAGCAGCCTATCCGTGGGAGGGGCTACTAATGAAAAACTGTTTTTT.

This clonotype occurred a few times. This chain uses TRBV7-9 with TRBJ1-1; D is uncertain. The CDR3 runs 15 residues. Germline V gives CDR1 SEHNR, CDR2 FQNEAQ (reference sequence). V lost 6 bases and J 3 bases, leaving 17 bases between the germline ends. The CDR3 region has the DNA TGTGCCAGCAGGCAAACAGCTGCGGGATACACTGAAGCTTTCTTT. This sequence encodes CASRQTAAGYTEAFF.

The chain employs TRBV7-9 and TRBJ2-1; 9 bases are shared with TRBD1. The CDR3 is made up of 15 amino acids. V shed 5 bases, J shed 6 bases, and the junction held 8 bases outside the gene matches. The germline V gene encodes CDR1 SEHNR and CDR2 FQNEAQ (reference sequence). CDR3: CASSLTGGAFNEQFF. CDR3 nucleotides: TGTGCCAGCAGCCTCACAGGGGGCGCCTTCAATGAGCAGTTCTTC.

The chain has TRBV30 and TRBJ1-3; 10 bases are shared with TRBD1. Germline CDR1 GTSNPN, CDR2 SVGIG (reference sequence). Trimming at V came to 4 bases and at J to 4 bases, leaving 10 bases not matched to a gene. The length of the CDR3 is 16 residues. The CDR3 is CAWTLGQGVDGNTIYF. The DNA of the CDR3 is TGTGCCTGGACCTTAGGACAGGGGGTTGACGGAAACACCATATATTTT. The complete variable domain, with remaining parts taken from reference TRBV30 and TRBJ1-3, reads SQTIHQWPATLVQPVGSPLSLECTVEGTSNPNLYWYRQAAGRGLQLLFYSVGIGQISSEVPQNLSASRPQDRQFILSSKKLLLSDSGFYLCAWTLGQGVDGNTIYFGEGSWLTVV.

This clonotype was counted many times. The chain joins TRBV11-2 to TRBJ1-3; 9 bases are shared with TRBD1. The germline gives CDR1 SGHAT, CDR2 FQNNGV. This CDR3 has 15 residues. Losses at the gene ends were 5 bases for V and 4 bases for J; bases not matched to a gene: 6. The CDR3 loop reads CASSPTGGGGNTIYF. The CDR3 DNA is TGTGCCAGCAGCCCTACAGGGGGCGGCGGAAACACCATATATTTT.

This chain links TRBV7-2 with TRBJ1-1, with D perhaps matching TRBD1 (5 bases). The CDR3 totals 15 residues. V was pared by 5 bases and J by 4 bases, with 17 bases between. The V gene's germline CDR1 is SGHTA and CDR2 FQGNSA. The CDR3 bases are TGTGCCAGCAGCAAAAACTCTGGGGGAGGCACTGAAGCTTTCTTT. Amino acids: CASSKNSGGGTEAFF.

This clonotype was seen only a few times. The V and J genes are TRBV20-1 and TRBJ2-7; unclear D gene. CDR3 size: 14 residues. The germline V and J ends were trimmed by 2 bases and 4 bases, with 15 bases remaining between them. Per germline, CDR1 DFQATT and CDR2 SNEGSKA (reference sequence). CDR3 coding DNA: TGCAGTGCTAGAAAGAGGAATCTTAGGTACGAGCAGTACTTC. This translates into CSARKRNLRYEQYF.

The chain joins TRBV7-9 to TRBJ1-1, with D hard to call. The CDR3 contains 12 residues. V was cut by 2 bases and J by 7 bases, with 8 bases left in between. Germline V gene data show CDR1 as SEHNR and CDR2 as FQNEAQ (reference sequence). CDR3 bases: TGTGCCAGCAGCTTACCCCCCGTTGAAGCTTTCTTT. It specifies CASSLPPVEAFF. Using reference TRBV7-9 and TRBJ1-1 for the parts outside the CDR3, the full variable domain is DTGVSQNPRHKITKRGQNVTFRCDPISEHNRLYWYRQTLGQGPEFLTYFQNEAQLEKSRLLSDRFSAERPKGSFSTLEIQRTEQGDSAMYLCASSLPPVEAFFGQGTRLTVV.

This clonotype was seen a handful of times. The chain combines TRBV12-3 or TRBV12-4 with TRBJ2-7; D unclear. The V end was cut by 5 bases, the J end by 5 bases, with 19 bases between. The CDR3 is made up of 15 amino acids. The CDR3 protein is CASSRDAALNHEQYF. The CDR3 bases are TGTGCCAGCAGTCGCGACGCAGCCTTGAACCACGAGCAGTACTTC.

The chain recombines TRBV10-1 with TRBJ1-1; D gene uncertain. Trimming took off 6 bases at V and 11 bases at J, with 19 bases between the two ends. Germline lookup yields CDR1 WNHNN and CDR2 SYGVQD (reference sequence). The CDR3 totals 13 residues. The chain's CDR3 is CASRFGRDSYAFF. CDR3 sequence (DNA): TGCGCCAGCAGGTTCGGACGGGATTCATACGCTTTCTTT.

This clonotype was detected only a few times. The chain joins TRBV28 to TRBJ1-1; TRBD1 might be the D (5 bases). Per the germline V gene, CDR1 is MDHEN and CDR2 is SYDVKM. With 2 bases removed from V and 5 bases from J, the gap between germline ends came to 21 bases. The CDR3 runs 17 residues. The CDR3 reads CASSLLARDFRLTEAFF. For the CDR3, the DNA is TGTGCCAGCAGTTTACTAGCGCGGGACTTTCGGCTGACTGAAGCTTTCTTT.

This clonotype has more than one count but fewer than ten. The CDR3 loop reads CASSVAGLQETQYF. The DNA of the CDR3 is TGTGCCAGCAGCGTAGCGGGCTTACAAGAGACCCAGTACTTC. The rearrangement links TRBV9 to TRBJ2-5, with D unresolved. Trimming left V 0 bases short and J 2 bases short, with 8 bases between. This CDR3 is built from 14 residues. Germline CDR1 SGDLS, CDR2 YYNGEE.

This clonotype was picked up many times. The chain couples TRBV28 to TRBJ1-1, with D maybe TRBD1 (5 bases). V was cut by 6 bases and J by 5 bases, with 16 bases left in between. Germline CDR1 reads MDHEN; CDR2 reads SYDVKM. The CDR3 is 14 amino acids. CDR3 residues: CASSTGVRMTEAFF. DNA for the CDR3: TGTGCCAGCAGCACGGGGGTCAGAATGACTGAAGCTTTCTTT.

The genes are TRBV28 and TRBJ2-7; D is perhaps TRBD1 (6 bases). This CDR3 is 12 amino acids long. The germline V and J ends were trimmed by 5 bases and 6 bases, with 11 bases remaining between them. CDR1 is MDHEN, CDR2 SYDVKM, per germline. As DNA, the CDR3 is TGTGCCAGCAGTCGCCAGGGGTCCGAGCAGTACTTC. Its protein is CASSRQGSEQYF.

CDR3 sequence: CSGSGASGSNEQFF. Written as DNA, the CDR3 is TGCAGCGGCAGTGGGGCTAGCGGGAGCAATGAGCAGTTCTTC. J is TRBJ2-1 and V is TRBV29-1; 10 positions match TRBD2. Losses at the gene ends were 7 bases for V and 6 bases for J; bases not matched to a gene: 9. Germline V gene sequence: CDR1 SQVTM, CDR2 ANQGSEA. The CDR3 is made up of 14 amino acids.

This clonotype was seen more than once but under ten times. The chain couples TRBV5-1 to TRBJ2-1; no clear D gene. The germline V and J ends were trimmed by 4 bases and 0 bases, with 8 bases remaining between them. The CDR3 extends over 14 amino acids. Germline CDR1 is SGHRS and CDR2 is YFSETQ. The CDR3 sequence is CASSPAFSYNEQFF. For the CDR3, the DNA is TGCGCCAGCAGCCCTGCCTTCTCCTACAATGAGCAGTTCTTC.

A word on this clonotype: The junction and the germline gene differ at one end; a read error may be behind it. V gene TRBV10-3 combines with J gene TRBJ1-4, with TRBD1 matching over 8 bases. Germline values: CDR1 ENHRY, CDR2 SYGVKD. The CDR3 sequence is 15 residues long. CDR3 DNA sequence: TGTGCCATCATTGAGGGACAGGTTGCTAATGAAAAACTGTTTTTT. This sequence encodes CAIIEGQVANEKLFF.

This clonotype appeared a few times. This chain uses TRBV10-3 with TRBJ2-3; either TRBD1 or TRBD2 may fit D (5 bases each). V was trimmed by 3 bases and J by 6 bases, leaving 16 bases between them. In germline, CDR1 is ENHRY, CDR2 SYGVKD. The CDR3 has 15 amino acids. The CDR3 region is CAISDSGTNLDTQYF. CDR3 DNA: TGTGCCATCAGTGATTCCGGGACCAACTTGGATACGCAGTATTTT.

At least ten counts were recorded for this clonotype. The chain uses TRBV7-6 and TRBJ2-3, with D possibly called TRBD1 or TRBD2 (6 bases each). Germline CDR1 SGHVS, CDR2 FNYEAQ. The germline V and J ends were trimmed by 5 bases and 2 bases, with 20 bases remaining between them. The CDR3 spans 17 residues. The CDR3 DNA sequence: TGTGCCAGCAGCCCACCAACCGGGGGCGCCGCCACAGATACGCAGTATTTT. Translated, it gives CASSPPTGGAATDTQYF.

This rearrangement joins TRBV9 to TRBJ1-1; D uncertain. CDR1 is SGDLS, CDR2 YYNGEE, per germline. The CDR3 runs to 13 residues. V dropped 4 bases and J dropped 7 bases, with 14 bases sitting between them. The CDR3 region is CASSPRFLGEAFF. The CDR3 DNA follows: TGTGCCAGCAGCCCCCGATTTCTCGGTGAAGCTTTCTTT.